The 32 T cell receptor beta chains presented below share a single source sample, sequenced in a study of cytomegalovirus exposure and HLA in healthy donors. PCR involved 60 Vbeta and 13 Jbeta primers. Method: immunoSEQ multiplex PCR; TCRdb's copy keeps in-frame clones and lacks some. The sample includes 100,000 to 150,000 clones. Sequenced: PBMCs. The receptors shown here come from a middle-aged woman in good health and CMV-seropositive.

This chain connects TRBV6-5 to TRBJ2-1; 9 bases map to TRBD1. Germline-derived CDR1 and CDR2 are MNHEY and SVGAGI. There are 15 residues in the CDR3. V was pared by 7 bases and J by 5 bases, with 9 bases of the junction left unmatched. CDR3 DNA: TGTGCCAGCACCCCCGGGGGACAGGGAAACAATGAGCAGTTCTTC. Translated, it gives CASTPGGQGNNEQFF.

About this clone: This sample also contains other DNA sequences that code for the same CDR3. This chain uses TRBV7-3 with TRBJ2-3; unclear D gene. The germline CDR1 and CDR2 sequences are SGHTA and FQGTGA. CDR3 size: 13 residues. V lost 4 bases, J lost 1 base, and 6 bases lay in between. DNA for the CDR3: TGTGCCAGCAGCTCCGGTGGCACAGATACGCAGTATTTT. Residues: CASSSGGTDTQYF.

The chain joins TRBV7-2 to TRBJ2-6; no firm D call. Germline V lookup: CDR1 SGHTA, CDR2 FQGNSA. The V and J ends lost 5 bases and 10 bases respectively, with 6 bases between them. This CDR3 is built from 11 residues. Here the CDR3 reads CASSLRNVLTF. The CDR3 DNA sequence: TGTGCCAGCAGCCTCCGTAACGTCCTGACTTTC. The variable domain in full, completed from reference TRBV7-2 and TRBJ2-6, reads GAGVSQSPSNKVTEKGKDVELRCDPISGHTALYWYRQSLGQGLEFLIYFQGNSAPDKSGLPSDRFSAERTGGSVSTLTIQRTQQEDSAVYLCASSLRNVLTFGAGSRLTVL.

The chain recombines TRBV25-1 with TRBJ2-1; 7 nucleotides line up with TRBD2. Germline V gene lookup returns CDR1 MGHDK and CDR2 SYGVNS. The CDR3 runs to 17 residues. Trimming cost V 6 bases and J 3 bases; bases outside gene matches: 14. The CDR3 DNA reads TGTGCCAGCAGCACCCCCCCGACTAGCCAAAACTACAATGAGCAGTTCTTC. Amino acids: CASSTPPTSQNYNEQFF.

The chain is built from TRBV6-6 and TRBJ1-6; maybe TRBD1 (6 bases). Germline V gives CDR1 MNHNY, CDR2 SVGAGI (reference sequence). V was cut by 4 bases and J by 3 bases, with 7 bases left in between. The CDR3 totals 14 residues. The CDR3 DNA reads as TGTGCCAGCAGTTCGGACAGCTATAATTCACCCCTCCACTTT. As protein: CASSSDSYNSPLHF.

The chain combines TRBV29-1 with TRBJ2-3; 10 nucleotides line up with TRBD2. The CDR3 is 16 amino acids. The germline gives CDR1 SQVTM, CDR2 ANQGSEA. Unmatched junction bases numbered 11, after V lost 1 base and J lost 7 bases. DNA for the CDR3: TGCAGCGTTGAAGGCGGAAGCGGGAGGGCCGTATATACGCAGTATTTT. Its protein product is CSVEGGSGRAVYTQYF.

This chain joins TRBV20-1 and TRBJ1-1; D is unclear. Germline-derived CDR1 and CDR2 are DFQATT and SNEGSKA (reference sequence). This CDR3 contains 11 residues. Trimming removed 3 bases at V and 1 base at J, with 3 bases between. CDR3 loop: CSASRNTEAFF. As DNA, the CDR3 is TGCAGTGCTAGCCGGAACACTGAAGCTTTCTTT.

The chain uses TRBV5-1 and TRBJ2-5, with 12 positions matching TRBD2. The DNA end is a closer match to TRBJ2-7, so the J assignment may be wrong. CDR1 is SGHRS, CDR2 YFSETQ, per germline. The CDR3 runs 18 residues. The CDR3 DNA sequence: TGCGCCAGCAGCTTAGGTGGTCTAGCGGGAGGGCCTGGGTACGAGCAGTACTTC. As protein: CASSLGGLAGGPGYEQYF.

The gene calls are TRBV7-9 and TRBJ1-5, with D unclear. Between the trimmed V and J ends, which lost 3 bases and 11 bases, there was a span of 8 bases. The CDR3 length is 11 residues. CDR1 and CDR2 (germline): SEHNR, FQNEAQ (reference sequence). This chain's CDR3 is CASSFSTAQHF. As DNA, the CDR3 is TGTGCCAGCAGCTTTTCAACGGCCCAGCATTTT.

Here the CDR3 reads CASSRRGSDGYTF. Here the CDR3 DNA reads TGTGCCAGCAGCCGACGGGGGAGCGATGGCTACACCTTC. The gene calls are TRBV14 and TRBJ1-2; D perhaps matches TRBD1 (5 bases). V shed 4 bases and J shed 6 bases, with 12 bases lying between them. The CDR3 spans 13 residues. Germline values: CDR1 SGHDN, CDR2 FVKESK. Looking up the rest from reference TRBV14 and TRBJ1-2 gives the full variable domain: EAGVTQFPSHSVIEKGQTVTLRCDPISGHDNLYWYRRVMGKEIKFLLHFVKESKQDESGMPNNRFLAERTGGTYSTLKVQPAELEDSGVYFCASSRRGSDGYTFGSGTRLTVV.

This rearrangement joins TRBV5-8 to TRBJ1-3; 7 bases fit TRBD1. The CDR3 length is 14 residues. V dropped 2 bases and J dropped 4; count of bases not matched to a gene: 3. Germline V lookup: CDR1 SGHTS, CDR2 YDEGEE. The DNA for the CDR3 is TGTGCCAGCAGCTTTACAGGGGCAGGAAACACCATATATTTT. Translation: CASSFTGAGNTIYF.

A remark on this clone: This sample also contains other DNA sequences that code for the same CDR3. The V and J genes are TRBV5-4 and TRBJ2-1; 7 nucleotides line up with TRBD1. The CDR3 consists of 15 residues. Germline V gene lookup returns CDR1 SGHNT and CDR2 YYREEE (reference sequence). The ends lost 0 bases at V and 0 bases at J; junction bases unmatched: 0. CDR3 amino acids: CASSLDRGSYNEQFF. Written as DNA, the CDR3 is TGTGCCAGCAGCTTGGACAGGGGCTCCTACAATGAGCAGTTCTTC.

The chain couples TRBV7-3 to TRBJ2-3; the D gene is possibly TRBD2 (5 bases). The CDR3 loop spans 15 amino acids. V was pared by 2 bases and J by 5 bases, with 14 bases between. Per germline, CDR1 SGHTA and CDR2 FQGTGA. CDR3 nucleotides: TGTGCCAGCAGCTTAGAGGGAAGCGTTGGAGATACGCAGTATTTT. It specifies CASSLEGSVGDTQYF. Filled out from reference TRBV7-3 and TRBJ2-3, the complete variable domain reads GAGVSQTPSNKVTEKGKYVELRCDPISGHTALYWYRQSLGQGPEFLIYFQGTGAADDSGLPNDRFFAVRPEGSVSTLKIQRTERGDSAVYLCASSLEGSVGDTQYFGPGTRLTVL.

The gene calls are TRBV6-5 and TRBJ2-1; 8 nucleotides line up with TRBD1. The CDR3 covers 13 residues. The J segment lost 8 bases and the V segment lost 5 bases, leaving 5 bases of the junction unmatched. The germline CDR1 and CDR2 sequences are MNHEY and SVGAGI. The CDR3 coding sequence is TGTGCCAGCAGTACGACAGGGGTCGATGAGCAGTTCTTC. It codes for CASSTTGVDEQFF.

The chain uses TRBV4-1 and TRBJ2-7, with 8 positions matching TRBD2. This CDR3 has 15 residues. Germline assignment: CDR1 MGHRA and CDR2 YSYEKL. V was clipped by 3 bases and J by 5 bases; unmatched bases: 9. The CDR3 region is CASSHVPGREDEQYF. The CDR3 DNA follows: TGCGCCAGCAGCCACGTCCCCGGGAGGGAGGACGAGCAGTACTTC.

V gene TRBV2 combines with J gene TRBJ2-5, with 8 nucleotides matching TRBD1. CDR1 SNHLY and CDR2 FYNNEI come from the germline V gene. The CDR3 totals 14 residues. Trimming removed 7 bases from V and 2 bases from J; junction bases left unmatched: 6. The CDR3: CASTLRTGQETQYF. CDR3 nucleotide sequence: TGTGCCAGCACCCTTCGGACAGGGCAAGAGACCCAGTACTTC.

J is TRBJ1-4 and V is TRBV15; a weak D match, TRBD1 (6 bases). Between the trimmed V and J ends, which lost 5 bases and 3 bases, there was a span of 10 bases. CDR1 and CDR2 from the germline V gene are LNHNV and YYDKDF (reference sequence). CDR3 length: 14 amino acids. The CDR3 spells CATSGGGANEKLFF. The CDR3, as DNA: TGTGCCACCAGCGGAGGGGGGGCTAATGAAAAACTGTTTTTT. The full variable domain, in which reference TRBV15 and TRBJ1-4 provide the parts outside the CDR3, is DAMVIQNPRYQVTQFGKPVTLSCSQTLNHNVMYWYQQKSSQAPKLLFHYYDKDFNNEADTPDNFQSRRPNTSFCFLDIRSPGLGDTAMYLCATSGGGANEKLFFGSGTQLSVL.

V gene TRBV28 combines with J gene TRBJ2-5; 8 bases match TRBD2. J gave up 5 bases and V 5 bases, and 10 bases lay outside the gene matches. Germline lookup yields CDR1 MDHEN and CDR2 SYDVKM. This CDR3 comprises 15 residues. CDR3 sequence reads: CASSPSRLAMETQYF. DNA for the CDR3: TGTGCCAGCAGTCCCTCTCGACTAGCGATGGAGACCCAGTACTTC.

The J gene is TRBJ1-1, the V gene TRBV9; 8 bases fit TRBD1. The V segment lost 1 base and the J segment 4 bases; nucleotides outside the gene matches: 3. In germline, CDR1 is SGDLS, CDR2 YYNGEE. The CDR3 is 14 amino acids. In nucleotides, the CDR3 is TGTGCCAGCAGCGTAACGCAGGGGGCCACTGAAGCTTTCTTT. This gives the protein CASSVTQGATEAFF.

This rearrangement joins TRBV27 to TRBJ1-2; D may be TRBD1 (6 bases). Deletions cut 2 bases from V and 8 bases from J, with 9 bases between. The CDR3 consists of 12 residues. The germline V gene has CDR1 MNHEY and CDR2 SMNVEV (reference sequence). CDR3 bases: TGTGCCAGCAGTTTAGCAGGGGACGGCTACACCTTC. This gives the protein CASSLAGDGYTF.

The V gene is TRBV18, the J gene TRBJ1-5; 8 positions match TRBD1. The V gene end was trimmed by 4 bases and the J gene end by 4 bases; junction bases not matched to a gene: 9. Germline CDR1 is KGHSH and CDR2 is LQKENI. The CDR3 loop spans 16 amino acids. The CDR3 here is CASSRGQGQINQPQHF. CDR3 DNA sequence: TGTGCCAGCTCACGCGGACAGGGCCAAATAAATCAGCCCCAGCATTTT.

V is TRBV11-1 and J is TRBJ2-3, with 8 positions matching TRBD1. Germline CDR1 is SGHAT and CDR2 is FQDESV (reference sequence). The V and J ends lost 1 base and 3 bases, in that order; junction bases with no gene match: 6. The CDR3 runs 16 residues. The CDR3 loop reads CASSLGAGQVTDTQYF. In DNA, the CDR3 is TGTGCCAGCAGCTTAGGGGCGGGACAGGTGACAGATACGCAGTATTTT.

The chain combines TRBV6-5 with TRBJ1-2, with 7 bases matching TRBD1. The V segment lost 0 bases and the J segment 5 bases; nucleotides outside the gene matches: 6. Germline V CDR1 and CDR2: MNHEY, SVGAGI. The CDR3 is 15 amino acids. CDR3 amino acids: CASSYSRGGGYGYTF. CDR3 nucleotide sequence: TGTGCCAGCAGTTACTCGAGAGGGGGCGGATATGGCTACACCTTC.

The CDR3 DNA sequence: TGTGCCAGTATCTGGACCGGGGGGGGAAACTATGGCTACACCTTC. Its protein is CASIWTGGGNYGYTF. The chain carries TRBV7-2 and TRBJ1-2; tentative D call: TRBD1 (5 bases). The germline CDR1 and CDR2 sequences are SGHTA and FQGNSA. V was pared by 9 bases and J by 2 bases, with 19 bases between. The CDR3 has 15 residues.

The genes are TRBV10-3 and TRBJ2-3; 9 bases match TRBD2. From germline, CDR1 is ENHRY and CDR2 SYGVKD. The ends lost 6 bases at V and 4 bases at J; junction bases unmatched: 11. This CDR3 spans 16 amino acids. For the CDR3, the DNA is TGTGCCATCAGGGGGGACCAAGCGGGAGGTGCAGATACGCAGTATTTT. It translates to CAIRGDQAGGADTQYF.

V is TRBV4-3 and J is TRBJ2-1; D perhaps matches TRBD2 (6 bases). Trimming took 3 bases from V and 3 from J, leaving 15 bases between them. Germline V gives CDR1 LGHNA, CDR2 YSLEER. The CDR3 contains 16 residues. CDR3 loop: CASSQGRTGSYNEQFF. The CDR3 DNA sequence: TGCGCCAGCAGCCAGGGCCGTACCGGGAGCTACAATGAGCAGTTCTTC.

This chain uses TRBV29-1 with TRBJ1-1; D is unclear. V lost 2 bases, J lost 0 bases, and 7 bases lay in between. The CDR3 runs 13 residues. CDR1 SQVTM and CDR2 ANQGSEA come from the germline V gene. The CDR3 loop reads CSVELRMNTEAFF. Written as DNA, the CDR3 is TGCAGCGTTGAACTGAGGATGAACACTGAAGCTTTCTTT.

The chain uses TRBV28 and TRBJ2-7; 8 nucleotides line up with TRBD2. Germline V lookup: CDR1 MDHEN, CDR2 SYDVKM. This CDR3 is built from 16 residues. The trim removed 3 bases at V and 2 bases at J, leaving 9 bases unmatched. The CDR3 protein is CASSFGIMREAYEQYF. CDR3 DNA: TGTGCCAGCAGTTTTGGGATTATGCGGGAGGCCTACGAGCAGTACTTC.

The V call is TRBV27, the J call TRBJ1-2, with 7 bases matching TRBD1. V lost 5 bases, J lost 4 bases, and 4 bases stayed unmatched. The CDR3 contains 13 residues. Germline V gene sequence: CDR1 MNHEY, CDR2 SMNVEV (reference sequence). Here the CDR3 DNA reads TGTGCCAGCAGTCGGACAGGTTCCTATGGCTACACCTTC. This translates into CASSRTGSYGYTF.

Notes on this clone: Sequence at one end of the junction differs from germline and may be a read error. The chain combines TRBV5-1 with TRBJ1-1; D not certain. Germline CDR1 is SGHRS and CDR2 is YFSETQ. The CDR3 length is 13 residues. The CDR3 nucleotides read TGCGCCAGCACCTTGGGCGGAGAGACTGAAGCTTTCTTT. Its protein product is CASTLGGETEAFF.

J is TRBJ2-7 and V is TRBV7-9; the D gene is possibly TRBD2 (5 bases). The CDR3 sequence is 15 residues long. Germline-derived CDR1 and CDR2 are SEHNR and FQNEAQ (reference sequence). V was clipped by 3 bases and J by 0 bases, with 12 bases between them. Here the CDR3 reads CASSLPGGRSYEQYF. CDR3 bases: TGTGCCAGCAGCTTGCCCGGCGGGCGCTCCTACGAGCAGTACTTC. Complete variable domain (other parts from reference TRBV7-9 and TRBJ2-7): DTGVSQNPRHKITKRGQNVTFRCDPISEHNRLYWYRQTLGQGPEFLTYFQNEAQLEKSRLLSDRFSAERPKGSFSTLEIQRTEQGDSAMYLCASSLPGGRSYEQYFGPGTRLTVT.

This chain connects TRBV11-2 to TRBJ1-1, with unresolved D. The CDR3 length is 12 residues. The V end lost 4 bases, the J end lost 4 bases, and 7 bases lay between the germline ends. In germline, CDR1 is SGHAT, CDR2 FQNNGV. The CDR3 DNA reads TGTGCCAGCAGCTGGCAGGCCACTGAAGCTTTCTTT. Protein sequence: CASSWQATEAFF.